This entry lists 8 T cell receptor beta chains sequenced from one sample in a study of human T cells and chemical hapten exposure. Time point given: pre-sensitization, week 0. Treatment given: therapeutic diphenylcyclopropenone sensitization with weekly scalp DPC. TCRdb analysed the RACE reads with MiXCR anew, one entry per CDR3 protein. The data show fewer than 300,000 distinct CDR3 sequences, roughly 8.9% seen once. The sample consisted of whole blood, taken in connection with sensitization to the hapten diphenylcyclopropenone (DPC). These receptors all stem from a middle-aged woman with alopecia areata. Some clones in this sample may be carry-over from other donors' samples.

Only a few counts were recorded for this clonotype. The rearrangement links TRBV29-1 to TRBJ2-3, with D perhaps TRBD1 or TRBD2 (6 bases each). The CDR3 consists of 14 residues. Trimming took off 6 bases at V and 1 base at J, with 14 bases between the two ends. The germline V gene encodes CDR1 SQVTM and CDR2 ANQGSEA. The CDR3 DNA reads as TGCAGCGTATCCAGGGGACTGGGCACAGATACGCAGTATTTT. Protein: CSVSRGLGTDTQYF.

The rearrangement joins TRBV5-1 to TRBJ2-6; maybe TRBD1 (6 bases). From germline, CDR1 is SGHRS and CDR2 YFSETQ. The CDR3 totals 18 residues. V was pared by 2 bases and J by 1 base, with 16 bases between. The CDR3 DNA reads TGCGCCAGCAGCTTCGCACCGGACAGAGCTTCTGGGGCCAACGTCCTGACTTTC. Translated, it gives CASSFAPDRASGANVLTF.

There are a few counts of this clonotype. This rearrangement joins TRBV2 to TRBJ2-2, with 14 bases aligning to TRBD2. The V and J ends lost 8 bases and 5 bases, in that order; junction bases with no gene match: 1. Germline CDR1 reads SNHLY; CDR2 reads FYNNEI. CDR3 length: 14 amino acids. CDR3: CASGLAGGTGELFF. DNA for the CDR3: TGTGCCAGCGGACTAGCGGGAGGAACCGGGGAGCTGTTTTTT.

This clonotype has more than one count but fewer than ten. The chain uses TRBV4-1 and TRBJ1-2, with unresolved D. Trimming pared 0 bases from V and 4 bases from J, leaving 6 bases between. The CDR3 extends over 13 amino acids. Germline assignment: CDR1 MGHRA and CDR2 YSYEKL. The CDR3 region has the DNA TGCGCCAGCAGCCAAGATTGGGGCTATGGCTACACCTTC. This codes for CASSQDWGYGYTF.

This clonotype has only a few counts. The rearrangement uses TRBV5-1 and TRBJ2-1; D not resolved. The germline V and J ends were trimmed by 0 bases and 5 bases, with 12 bases remaining between them. CDR1 SGHRS and CDR2 YFSETQ come from the germline V gene. CDR3 length equals 15 residues. In DNA form, the CDR3 reads TGCGCCAGCAGCTTGGTAACAGCCAGAGACAATGAGCAGTTCTTC. Translating it yields CASSLVTARDNEQFF. Combining the CDR3 with reference TRBV5-1 and TRBJ2-1 gives the whole variable domain KAGVTQTPRYLIKTRGQQVTLSCSPISGHRSVSWYQQTPGQGLQFLFEYFSETQRNKGNFPGRFSGRQFSNSRSEMNVSTLELGDSALYLCASSLVTARDNEQFFGPGTRLTVL.

The J gene is TRBJ2-5, the V gene TRBV12-3 or TRBV12-4; 14 bases map to TRBD2. The CDR3 totals 17 residues. Losses at the gene ends were 6 bases for V and 4 bases for J; bases not matched to a gene: 10. The CDR3: CASSVGTSGRAAETQYF. For the CDR3, the DNA is TGTGCCAGCAGCGTCGGGACTAGCGGGAGAGCCGCAGAGACCCAGTACTTC.

This clonotype has only a few counts. This chain joins TRBV30 and TRBJ2-1; D gene ambiguous. V gave up 5 bases and J gave up 8 bases, with 13 bases separating them. CDR3 length: 12 amino acids. The germline V gene has CDR1 GTSNPN and CDR2 SVGIG (reference sequence). The CDR3 here is CAWDPRSHEQFF. In DNA, the CDR3 is TGTGCCTGGGACCCACGATCCCATGAGCAGTTCTTC.

The rearrangement joins TRBV7-2 to TRBJ2-2; D may be TRBD2 (5 bases). V was shortened by 1 base and J by 7 bases, with 13 bases between the two germline ends. Per germline, CDR1 SGHTA and CDR2 FQGNSA. The CDR3 runs to 15 residues. CDR3 nucleotide sequence: TGTGCCAGCAGCTTAGGGGCTAGCCGGATCGGGGAGCTGTTTTTT. It yields the protein CASSLGASRIGELFF.